A single sample is the source of the 20 T cell receptor beta chains below, sequenced in a study of blood T cell repertoires in COVID-19 (dated by TCRdb to 2018 to 2020). The method behind the library was the immunoSEQ multiplex PCR assay. TCRdb provides this immuneACCESS table in a form limited to in-frame rearrangements. Some clones are lacking; in checked studies, under half of them reflect an unresolved V gene, and why the rest are absent is not known. This sample is represented by about 38,000 clones; 87% of them were singletons. Roughly 4.8% of the sample goes to the ten largest clones. Material for sequencing was peripheral blood. These receptors originate from a man aged 55-75 years with COVID-19, enrolled during active disease.

The J gene is TRBJ2-1, the V gene TRBV2; 10 bases map to TRBD2. With V trimmed by 6 bases and J by 3 bases, 14 bases remained unmatched. Germline assignment: CDR1 SNHLY and CDR2 FYNNEI. The CDR3 runs 18 residues. DNA of the CDR3: TGTGCCAGCAGCCTGATAGTGGCTAGCGGGAGTGGCTACAATGAGCAGTTCTTC. It translates to CASSLIVASGSGYNEQFF. Full variable domain (outside the CDR3, taken from reference TRBV2 and TRBJ2-1): EPEVTQTPSHQVTQMGQEVILRCVPISNHLYFYWYRQILGQKVEFLVSFYNNEISEKSEIFDDQFSVERPDGSNFTLKIRSTKLEDSAMYFCASSLIVASGSGYNEQFFGPGTRLTVL.

V usage is TRBV11-3 and J usage is TRBJ2-7; 8 bases are shared with TRBD1. Germline lookup yields CDR1 SGHNT and CDR2 YENEEA. CDR3 length equals 13 residues. Trimming removed 1 base from V and 5 bases from J; junction bases left unmatched: 1. The CDR3 DNA reads TGTGCCAGCAGCTTAGCAGGGGGCAACGAGCAGTACTTC. Its protein is CASSLAGGNEQYF.

The chain employs TRBV7-9 and TRBJ2-2; D is perhaps TRBD1 (6 bases). The germline gives CDR1 SEHNR, CDR2 FQNEAQ (reference sequence). The CDR3 consists of 12 residues. V was shortened by 5 bases and J by 13 bases, with 14 bases between the two germline ends. CDR3 in amino acids: CASSDEGVGLFF. CDR3 DNA sequence: TGTGCCAGCAGCGATGAGGGGGTAGGGCTGTTTTTT.

The rearrangement uses TRBV4-2 and TRBJ1-1, with a weak D call TRBD1 (5 bases). Germline V gene data show CDR1 as LGHNA and CDR2 as YNFKEQ. This CDR3 comprises 15 residues. The V end lost 0 bases, the J end lost 11 bases, and 19 bases lay between the germline ends. CDR3 nucleotides: TGTGCCAGCAGCCAAGATCATCGGGTAGGGGCTAGGGCTTTCTTT. Protein sequence: CASSQDHRVGARAFF.

The gene calls are TRBV6-2 or TRBV6-3 and TRBJ2-7; the D gene is possibly TRBD2 (5 bases). The germline CDR1 and CDR2 sequences are MNHEY and SVGEGT. Trimming left V 5 bases short and J 2 bases short, with 10 bases between. The CDR3 covers 13 residues. CDR3 DNA: TGTGCCAGCAGTCAAGGGAGAACCTACGAGCAGTACTTC. It specifies CASSQGRTYEQYF.

In this sample, this clone turned up a few times. The chain couples TRBV6-5 to TRBJ1-2; the D gene is possibly TRBD1 (6 bases). Trimming pared 6 bases from V and 8 bases from J, leaving 19 bases between. This CDR3 comprises 14 residues. Germline assignment: CDR1 MNHEY and CDR2 SVGAGI. The CDR3 sequence is CASRGPQGTMGYTF. In nucleotides, the CDR3 is TGTGCCAGCAGGGGGCCCCAGGGGACGATGGGCTACACCTTC.

The V and J genes are TRBV11-2 and TRBJ2-7; 10 nucleotides match TRBD2. V lost 6 bases, J lost 1 base, and 9 bases stayed unmatched. CDR3 length equals 16 residues. The V gene's germline CDR1 is SGHAT and CDR2 FQNNGV. The CDR3 DNA is TGTGCCAGCAGAACTGCTAGCGGGAGAAGGTCCTACGAGCAGTACTTC. Translated, it gives CASRTASGRRSYEQYF.

The chain is built from TRBV21-1 and TRBJ1-2; TRBD1 was called by the table and not checked on the DNA. TRBV21-1 is a pseudogene segment. The CDR3 length is 14 residues. CDR3 residues: CYYTRDRAFYGYTF. In DNA, the CDR3 is TGTTACTATACCCGGGACAGGGCGTTCTATGGCTACACCTTC.

The J gene is TRBJ1-1, the V gene TRBV19; D uncertain. V lost 3 bases, J lost 4 bases, and 6 bases lay in between. This CDR3 contains 12 residues. Germline V gives CDR1 LNHDA, CDR2 SQIVND (reference sequence). CDR3 sequence reads: CASSIRGTEAFF. CDR3 bases: TGTGCCAGTAGTATCCGGGGCACTGAAGCTTTCTTT.

This chain joins TRBV3-1 (or the pseudogene TRBV3-2) and TRBJ1-1; D is undetermined. With 0 bases removed from V and 8 bases from J, the gap between germline ends came to 13 bases. CDR3 length: 14 residues. In germline, CDR1 is LGHDT, CDR2 YNNKEL (reference sequence). CDR3 sequence (DNA): TGTGCCAGCAGCCAAGAAGGCGGCCGGTCAGAAGCTTTCTTT. Protein: CASSQEGGRSEAFF.

The CDR3 DNA follows: TGTGCCAGCAGTTCCGGGACTAGCGTTTCCACAGATACGCAGTATTTT. The encoded protein is CASSSGTSVSTDTQYF. This chain uses TRBV28 with TRBJ2-3; 10 bases match TRBD2. J gave up 2 bases and V 4 bases, and 6 bases lay outside the gene matches. CDR1 is MDHEN, CDR2 SYDVKM, per germline. This CDR3 has 16 amino acids.

The chain couples TRBV18 to TRBJ1-5; TRBD1 might be the D (6 bases). The CDR3 has 13 amino acids. The V gene lost 3 bases and the J gene lost 4 bases, with 7 bases spanning the gap. CDR1 is KGHSH and CDR2 is LQKENI in the germline V gene. The CDR3 DNA sequence: TGTGCCAGCTCACCTGACAGGAATCAGCCCCAGCATTTT. Amino acid sequence: CASSPDRNQPQHF. The whole variable domain, remainder taken from reference TRBV18 and TRBJ1-5, is NAGVMQNPRHLVRRRGQEARLRCSPMKGHSHVYWYRQLPEEGLKFMVYLQKENIIDESGMPKERFSAEFPKEGPSILRIQQVVRGDSAAYFCASSPDRNQPQHFGDGTRLSIL.

V gene TRBV12-5 combines with J gene TRBJ1-1, with a weak D call TRBD1 (5 bases). CDR3 length equals 13 residues. CDR1 LGHNT and CDR2 FRNRAP come from the germline V gene. V lost 2 bases and J 5 bases, leaving 9 bases between the germline ends. Here the CDR3 reads CASGLIGVTEAFF. The CDR3 DNA sequence: TGTGCTAGTGGTTTGATAGGGGTGACTGAAGCTTTCTTT. Based on the CDR3 plus reference TRBV12-5 and TRBJ1-1, the full variable domain is DARVTQTPRHKVTEMGQEVTMRCQPILGHNTVFWYRQTMMQGLELLAYFRNRAPLDDSGMPKDRFSAEMPDATLATLKIQPSEPRDSAVYFCASGLIGVTEAFFGQGTRLTVV.

Written as DNA, the CDR3 is TGCGCCAGCAGCCGTGGACAGGGGGCGAGTAAAGAGACCCAGTACTTC. It translates to CASSRGQGASKETQYF. The V gene is TRBV5-1, the J gene TRBJ2-5, with 11 bases identical to TRBD1. V was pared by 4 bases and J by 3 bases, with 8 bases of the junction left unmatched. CDR3 length equals 16 residues. CDR1 and CDR2 from the germline V gene are SGHRS and YFSETQ.

The CDR3 here is CASSSRLAVYNEQFF. The DNA for the CDR3 is TGTGCCAGCAGTTCCCGACTAGCGGTATACAATGAGCAGTTCTTC. The V and J genes are TRBV28 and TRBJ2-1; TRBD2 matches 9 bases. Germline CDR1 MDHEN, CDR2 SYDVKM. With V trimmed by 4 bases and J by 4 bases, 5 bases remained unmatched. The CDR3 is 15 residues long. Variable domain in full (rest from reference TRBV28 and TRBJ2-1): DVKVTQSSRYLVKRTGEKVFLECVQDMDHENMFWYRQDPGLGLRLIYFSYDVKMKEKGDIPEGYSVSREKKERFSLILESASTNQTSMYLCASSSRLAVYNEQFFGPGTRLTVL.

This clone has more than one count but fewer than ten. The rearrangement joins TRBV19 to TRBJ2-1; perhaps TRBD2 as D (5 bases). The CDR3 contains 13 residues. Germline V gene sequence: CDR1 LNHDA, CDR2 SQIVND (reference sequence). V was shortened by 8 bases and J by 6 bases, with 14 bases between the two germline ends. CDR3 DNA: TGTGCCAGTTCGGATCTAGCTACCAATGAGCAGTTCTTC. Residues: CASSDLATNEQFF.

The chain uses TRBV2 and TRBJ1-2; TRBD1 is a possible D gene (6 bases). This CDR3 spans 13 amino acids. Germline lookup yields CDR1 SNHLY and CDR2 FYNNEI. Trimming shortened V by 6 bases and J by 8 bases, and 16 bases separated the two germline ends. The chain's CDR3 is CASRDRGHGGYTF. The CDR3 DNA reads TGTGCCAGCAGGGACAGAGGGCATGGAGGCTACACCTTC. The whole variable domain, remainder taken from reference TRBV2 and TRBJ1-2, is EPEVTQTPSHQVTQMGQEVILRCVPISNHLYFYWYRQILGQKVEFLVSFYNNEISEKSEIFDDQFSVERPDGSNFTLKIRSTKLEDSAMYFCASRDRGHGGYTFGSGTRLTVV.

This chain uses TRBV13 with TRBJ2-3; D is ambiguous. The CDR3 has 13 residues. The germline CDR1 and CDR2 sequences are PRHDT and FYEKMQ (reference sequence). The V end was cut by 4 bases, the J end by 6 bases, with 11 bases between. The CDR3 region is CASSYRPGDTQYF. CDR3 DNA: TGTGCCAGCAGCTACCGACCGGGTGATACGCAGTATTTT.

This chain links TRBV5-5 with TRBJ2-2; weak D call: TRBD2 (5 bases). Deletions cut 6 bases from V and 4 bases from J, with 16 bases between. Germline V lookup: CDR1 SGHKS, CDR2 YYEKEE (reference sequence). The CDR3 has 15 amino acids. The CDR3 nucleotides read TGTGCCAGCACCACCGGATCGGCGGGCACCGGGGAGCTGTTTTTT. This encodes CASTTGSAGTGELFF.

The chain uses TRBV24-1 and TRBJ1-2, with 7 bases aligning to TRBD1. Germline trimming cut 3 bases from V and 5 bases from J; bases unmatched to any gene: 2. The CDR3 length is 13 residues. CDR1 is KGHDR, CDR2 SFDVKD, per germline. CDR3 nucleotide sequence: TGTGCCACCAGTGATCTACAGGGGTATGGCTACACCTTC. This codes for CATSDLQGYGYTF.